This TCR beta chain was retrieved from a study of OX40 agonist ivuxolimab in advanced cancers. Study details: The eligibility criteria allowed prior anti-PD-1, anti-PD-L1 or anti-CTLA-4 therapy, and 30% to 45% had some.

Sequencing used immunoSEQ multiplex PCR; TCRdb keeps in-frame clones, though not all of them. The sample holds 80,000 or so clones; 80% to 95% are singletons and the top ten take around 0.7%. V lost 2 bases to trimming and J lost 0 bases; unmatched junction nucleotides: 7. The CDR3 consists of 17 residues. The V and J genes are TRBV6-7 and TRBJ2-3; 8 bases agree with TRBD1. TRBV6-7 carries the ORF label, with uncertain function. The specimen was CD4+ or CD8+ T cells sorted from blood, collected in a trial of the OX40 agonist ivuxolimab. The TCR originated in an adult with an advanced solid tumor such as melanoma, head and neck, liver or kidney cancer. The chain's CDR3 is CASSYSAGQASTDTQYF. The CDR3 nucleotides read TGTGCCAGCAGTTACAGCGCGGGACAGGCTAGCACAGATACGCAGTATTTT.